This is a list of T cell receptor beta chains from one sample in a study of human T cells and chemical hapten exposure. One entry per CDR3 protein results from TCRdb running MiXCR on the RACE reads. The repertoire consists of some 180,000 distinct CDR3 sequences, with around 25% occurring once and the leading ten covering around 2.5%. Sequences were derived from whole blood, sampled in connection with sensitization to the hapten diphenylcyclopropenone (DPC). Receptor source: a woman aged 35 to 49 with alopecia areata. Some clones in this sample may be carry-over from other donors' samples. Both conserved end residues are part of each CDR3. The D gene is left open where the match is weak. A clone size is listed for some rows: how often the clone was seen (once, few, many), or a class if it is expanded.

J gene: TRBJ1-1
D gene: .
clone size: .
V gene: TRBV7-9
CDR3 DNA: TGTGCCAGCAGCTGGTTACAGTCTGAAGCTTTCTTT
CDR3 protein: CASSWLQSEAFF

J gene: TRBJ1-2
D gene: TRBD1
clone size: .
V gene: TRBV4-2
CDR3 DNA: TGTGCCAGCAGCCAAGGATTCGGGACAGGGACTGGGTATGGCTACACCTTC
CDR3 protein: CASSQGFGTGTGYGYTF

J gene: TRBJ1-3
D gene: .
clone size: few
V gene: TRBV10-3
CDR3 DNA: TGTGCCATCACAGTGGATTCTGGAAACACCATATATTTT
CDR3 protein: CAITVDSGNTIYF

J gene: TRBJ1-1
D gene: .
clone size: .
V gene: TRBV3-1
CDR3 DNA: TGTGCCAGCAGCCCCAGACCGAGTGAAGCTTTCTTT
CDR3 protein: CASSPRPSEAFF

J gene: TRBJ2-2
D gene: .
clone size: few
V gene: TRBV6-5
CDR3 DNA: TGTGCCAGCAGTCAGGGCAGGGAGGCCGGGGAGCTGTTTTTT
CDR3 protein: CASSQGREAGELFF

J gene: TRBJ1-2
D gene: TRBD1
clone size: .
V gene: TRBV4-3
CDR3 DNA: TGCGCCAGCAGCCAAGATCAACAGGGGGACTATGGCTACACCTTC
CDR3 protein: CASSQDQQGDYGYTF

J gene: TRBJ2-2
D gene: TRBD2
clone size: many
V gene: TRBV29-1
CDR3 DNA: TGCAGCGTCCGAGCGGGAGTGGTTCCCGGGGAGCTGTTTTTT
CDR3 protein: CSVRAGVVPGELFF

J gene: TRBJ2-3
D gene: TRBD2
clone size: few
V gene: TRBV11-2
CDR3 DNA: TGTGCCAGCAGCTCCCGACTAGCGGTACTGAGCACAGATACGCAGTATTTT
CDR3 protein: CASSSRLAVLSTDTQYF

J gene: TRBJ2-7
D gene: TRBD2
clone size: few
V gene: TRBV5-4
CDR3 DNA: TGTGCCAGCAGCCCCGGACTAGCGGGAGGCCCCAATACCTACGAGCAGTACTTC
CDR3 protein: CASSPGLAGGPNTYEQYF

J gene: TRBJ2-3
D gene: TRBD1
clone size: .
V gene: TRBV18
CDR3 DNA: TGTGCCAGCTCACCATTATCAGGGGGTGGCACAGATACGCAGTATTTT
CDR3 protein: CASSPLSGGGTDTQYF

J gene: TRBJ2-1
D gene: .
clone size: .
V gene: TRBV10-3
CDR3 DNA: TGTGCCATCAGTGAGTCGATCAGGGACAATGAGCAGTTCTTC
CDR3 protein: CAISESIRDNEQFF

J gene: TRBJ2-5
D gene: TRBD2
clone size: few
V gene: TRBV4-3
CDR3 DNA: TGCGCCAGCAGCCAAGATATAGGGAGGGCTCGGGAGACCCAGTACTTC
CDR3 protein: CASSQDIGRARETQYF

J gene: TRBJ2-7
D gene: TRBD2
clone size: .
V gene: TRBV4-2
CDR3 DNA: TGTGCCAGCAGCCCAGCGGGAACTAGCGGGACCCTTTCCTACGAGCAGTACTTC
CDR3 protein: CASSPAGTSGTLSYEQYF

J gene: TRBJ2-5
D gene: .
clone size: few
V gene: TRBV7-9
CDR3 DNA: TGTGCCAGCAGCTTAAGTCTCGGGGGACAAGAGACCCAGTACTTC
CDR3 protein: CASSLSLGGQETQYF

J gene: TRBJ2-1
D gene: TRBD2
clone size: .
V gene: TRBV20-1
CDR3 DNA: TGCAGTGCTAGAGACGGCGGGGGAAGTCCCTACAATGAGCAGTTCTTC
CDR3 protein: CSARDGGGSPYNEQFF

J gene: TRBJ1-1
D gene: .
clone size: .
V gene: TRBV9
CDR3 DNA: TGTGCCAGCAGCCCCCCAGGGCTGAACACTGAAGCTTTCTTT
CDR3 protein: CASSPPGLNTEAFF

J gene: TRBJ1-6
D gene: .
clone size: many
V gene: TRBV6-5
CDR3 DNA: TGTGCCAGCAGTTACTCGAATCAGGGCCGTTCACCCCTCCACTTT
CDR3 protein: CASSYSNQGRSPLHF

J gene: TRBJ2-1
D gene: .
clone size: .
V gene: TRBV6-1
CDR3 DNA: TGTGCCAGCAGTCAGACCACAGGTATTACCAATGAGCAGTTCTTC
CDR3 protein: CASSQTTGITNEQFF

J gene: TRBJ1-3
D gene: .
clone size: few
V gene: TRBV11-2
CDR3 DNA: TGTGCCAGCAGCTTCACCGGTGGAAACACCATATATTTT
CDR3 protein: CASSFTGGNTIYF

J gene: TRBJ2-1
D gene: .
clone size: .
V gene: TRBV3-1
CDR3 DNA: TGTGCCAGCAGCTCACCGGCTGGGGGTGAGCAGTTCTTC
CDR3 protein: CASSSPAGGEQFF

J gene: TRBJ1-1
D gene: TRBD1
clone size: .
V gene: TRBV2
CDR3 DNA: TGTGCCAGCAGAGACAGGGTCACTGAAGCTTTCTTT
CDR3 protein: CASRDRVTEAFF

J gene: TRBJ1-1
D gene: .
clone size: .
V gene: TRBV18
CDR3 DNA: TGTGCCAGCTCTCCTCCCGCTGGAGTGTCTGAAGCTTTCTTT
CDR3 protein: CASSPPAGVSEAFF

J gene: TRBJ2-4
D gene: .
clone size: .
V gene: TRBV20-1
CDR3 DNA: TGCAGTGCCCCAGATAATAAAAACATTCAGTACTTC
CDR3 protein: CSAPDNKNIQYF

J gene: TRBJ1-2
D gene: .
clone size: .
V gene: TRBV20-1
CDR3 DNA: TGCAGTGCTAGTGTCAGCGGGGCCCTCGATGGCTACACCTTC
CDR3 protein: CSASVSGALDGYTF

J gene: TRBJ1-5
D gene: .
clone size: .
V gene: TRBV11-2
CDR3 DNA: TGTGCCAGCAGCTTAGAAGGGACGTGGCCCCAGCATTTT
CDR3 protein: CASSLEGTWPQHF

J gene: TRBJ2-4
D gene: .
clone size: .
V gene: TRBV10-3
CDR3 DNA: TGTGCCATCAGTGAGTCGTATGGGGTTAGGGAAAACATTCAGTACTTC
CDR3 protein: CAISESYGVRENIQYF

J gene: TRBJ1-5
D gene: .
clone size: few
V gene: TRBV19
CDR3 DNA: TGTGCCAGTAGTATAAGTCGTGGGGTCGATAGCAATCAGCCCCAGCATTTT
CDR3 protein: CASSISRGVDSNQPQHF

J gene: TRBJ1-1
D gene: .
clone size: .
V gene: TRBV29-1
CDR3 DNA: TGCAGCGTTGTAGGGAGAGGTGAAGCTTTCTTT
CDR3 protein: CSVVGRGEAFF

J gene: TRBJ1-1
D gene: TRBD1
clone size: .
V gene: TRBV6-2/TRBV6-3
CDR3 DNA: TGTGCCAGCAGTTACTGGACAGGGGTTAGCACTGAAGCTTTCTTT
CDR3 protein: CASSYWTGVSTEAFF

J gene: TRBJ2-5
D gene: .
clone size: few
V gene: TRBV7-2
CDR3 DNA: TGTGCCAGCAGCTTATGGGCAGGGATCCAAGAGACCCAGTACTTC
CDR3 protein: CASSLWAGIQETQYF

J gene: TRBJ2-3
D gene: TRBD1
clone size: .
V gene: TRBV12-3/TRBV12-4
CDR3 DNA: TGTGCCAGCAGTCCAACAGGGGTTTCCGGCACAGATACGCAGTATTTT
CDR3 protein: CASSPTGVSGTDTQYF

J gene: TRBJ2-3
D gene: TRBD2
clone size: .
V gene: TRBV12-3/TRBV12-4
CDR3 DNA: TGTGCCAGCAGTTTGTCTAGCGGGCAGGAGTATTTT
CDR3 protein: CASSLSSGQEYF

J gene: TRBJ1-1
D gene: .
clone size: many
V gene: TRBV29-1
CDR3 DNA: TGCAGCGTACCCGACTCCGGGTTTGAAGCTTTCTTT
CDR3 protein: CSVPDSGFEAFF

J gene: TRBJ2-5
D gene: .
clone size: .
V gene: TRBV25-1
CDR3 DNA: TGTGCCAGCAGTGTGCGAGAGACCCAGTACTTC
CDR3 protein: CASSVRETQYF

J gene: TRBJ1-1
D gene: .
clone size: many
V gene: TRBV7-9
CDR3 DNA: TGTGCCAGCAGCCCACAGGGAGCTGAAGCTTTCTTT
CDR3 protein: CASSPQGAEAFF

J gene: TRBJ2-3
D gene: TRBD1
clone size: few
V gene: TRBV5-6
CDR3 DNA: TGTGCCAGCAGAATCCGGGACAGGGGGGATACGCAGTATTTT
CDR3 protein: CASRIRDRGDTQYF

J gene: TRBJ1-4
D gene: .
clone size: many
V gene: TRBV4-3
CDR3 DNA: TGCGCCAGCAGCCAGGGGCAGGGGATTGAAAAACTGTTTTTT
CDR3 protein: CASSQGQGIEKLFF

J gene: TRBJ2-2
D gene: TRBD2
clone size: few
V gene: TRBV27
CDR3 DNA: TGTGCCAGCAGTGCGACAACTAGCGGGCGCACCGGGGAGCTGTTTTTT
CDR3 protein: CASSATTSGRTGELFF

J gene: TRBJ2-1
D gene: .
clone size: few
V gene: TRBV12-3/TRBV12-4
CDR3 DNA: TGTGCCAGCAGTCGACGAAGCTCCTACAATGAGCAGTTCTTC
CDR3 protein: CASSRRSSYNEQFF

J gene: TRBJ1-1
D gene: .
clone size: .
V gene: TRBV7-2
CDR3 DNA: TGTGCCAGCAGCTTAGTGACGGCGAACACTGAAGCTTTCTTT
CDR3 protein: CASSLVTANTEAFF

J gene: TRBJ2-5
D gene: .
clone size: .
V gene: TRBV12-3/TRBV12-4
CDR3 DNA: TGTGCCAGCAGTGCCGGGGCAGAGACCCAGTACTTC
CDR3 protein: CASSAGAETQYF

J gene: TRBJ1-2
D gene: .
clone size: few
V gene: TRBV7-2
CDR3 DNA: TGTGCCAGCAGCTCAGGGAACCGGGCGAATGGCTACACCTTC
CDR3 protein: CASSSGNRANGYTF

J gene: TRBJ2-2
D gene: TRBD1
clone size: many
V gene: TRBV29-1
CDR3 DNA: TGCAGCGGATGGACAGGGAAGAACACCGGGGAGCTGTTTTTT
CDR3 protein: CSGWTGKNTGELFF

J gene: TRBJ2-7
D gene: .
clone size: .
V gene: TRBV9
CDR3 DNA: TGTGCCAGCAGCGTAGCAGGGAGCTTAGGCTACGAGCAGTACTTC
CDR3 protein: CASSVAGSLGYEQYF

J gene: TRBJ1-1
D gene: .
clone size: .
V gene: TRBV29-1
CDR3 DNA: TGCAGCGTTGAAGCCCTCGGACAGCTGAACACTGAAGCTTTCTTT
CDR3 protein: CSVEALGQLNTEAFF

J gene: TRBJ1-5
D gene: .
clone size: .
V gene: TRBV12-3/TRBV12-4
CDR3 DNA: TGTGCCAGCAGTTTTATCGGGGACAATCAGCCCCAGCATTTT
CDR3 protein: CASSFIGDNQPQHF

J gene: TRBJ2-1
D gene: TRBD2
clone size: .
V gene: TRBV4-1
CDR3 DNA: TGCGCCAGCAGCCAGGGGGGACTAGCGGAGCAGTTCTTC
CDR3 protein: CASSQGGLAEQFF

J gene: TRBJ2-1
D gene: .
clone size: .
V gene: TRBV6-2/TRBV6-3
CDR3 DNA: TGTGCCAGCATTCGGGGGAGCCCCTACAATGAGCAGTTCTTC
CDR3 protein: CASIRGSPYNEQFF

J gene: TRBJ2-3
D gene: .
clone size: .
V gene: TRBV7-9
CDR3 DNA: TGTGCCAGCAGCCCTCGGAGGAGTATAGGATCAGATACGCAGTATTTT
CDR3 protein: CASSPRRSIGSDTQYF

J gene: TRBJ2-7
D gene: TRBD1
clone size: few
V gene: TRBV7-2
CDR3 DNA: TGTGCCAGCAGCTCCCAAGGACAGGGACCCTACGAGCAGTACTTC
CDR3 protein: CASSSQGQGPYEQYF